The 7 T cell receptor beta chains below were found in one sample sequenced in a study of shared clonotypes between healthy human individuals. CD45RO-negative, CCR7-selected cells formed the naive CD8 fraction, which excluded terminally differentiated effector memory CD45RA+ cells. The method was immunoSEQ multiplex PCR; TCRdb's version includes in-frame clones alone and lacks a portion of them. The table includes hundreds of thousands of clones, around 96% detected once. The specimen was naive CD8+ T cells sorted from blood. These receptors came from a young man in good health.

This clone has just one count. The chain has TRBV11-2 and TRBJ1-1; D may be TRBD1 (5 bases). This CDR3 has 16 amino acids. V was trimmed by 0 bases and J by 5 bases, leaving 16 bases between them. CDR1 and CDR2 from the germline V gene are SGHAT and FQNNGV. The CDR3 bases are TGTGCCAGCAGCTTAGATCCTGTGGGGCGCGGGACTGAAGCTTTCTTT. Translated: CASSLDPVGRGTEAFF.

The chain employs TRBV11-2 and TRBJ2-3; TRBD1 is a possible D gene (6 bases). The CDR3 has 18 residues. Deletions cut 2 bases from V and 11 bases from J, with 29 bases between. CDR1 is SGHAT and CDR2 is FQNNGV in the germline V gene. The CDR3 loop reads CASSLQGEGHRYALMQYF. In nucleotides, the CDR3 is TGTGCCAGCAGCTTACAGGGAGAGGGACACAGATACGCATTGATGCAGTATTTT.

The chain couples TRBV6-6 to TRBJ2-7; 10 bases align to TRBD2. The CDR3 consists of 15 residues. V dropped 5 bases and J dropped 3; count of bases not matched to a gene: 7. The germline gives CDR1 MNHNY, CDR2 SVGAGI (reference sequence). CDR3 DNA: TGTGCCAGCAGTCTTAAGCGGGAGGGAAGCTACGAGCAGTACTTC. This codes for CASSLKREGSYEQYF.

V and J are TRBV11-2 and TRBJ2-7; TRBD2 might be the D (5 bases). V lost 10 bases and J 4 bases, leaving 14 bases between the germline ends. The CDR3 loop spans 12 amino acids. CDR1 and CDR2 from the germline V gene are SGHAT and FQNNGV. The DNA for the CDR3 is TGTGCCACCAAAGGCTTAGCGTACGAGCAGTACTTC. Its protein product is CATKGLAYEQYF. The full variable domain, in which reference TRBV11-2 and TRBJ2-7 provide the parts outside the CDR3, is EAGVAQSPRYKIIEKRQSVAFWCNPISGHATLYWYQQILGQGPKLLIQFQNNGVVDDSQLPKDRFSAERLKGVDSTLKIQPAKLEDSAVYLCATKGLAYEQYFGPGTRLTVT.

This clone was observed a single time. Written as DNA, the CDR3 is TGTGCCAGCAGCTTAGCGCCCACAGAGACCCAGTACTTC. Protein product: CASSLAPTETQYF. The V call is TRBV7-9, the J call TRBJ2-5, with D uncertain. This CDR3 is 13 amino acids long. CDR1 and CDR2 from the germline V gene are SEHNR and FQNEAQ (reference sequence). V was trimmed by 0 bases and J by 4 bases, leaving 6 bases between them. The full variable domain, rest sourced from reference TRBV7-9 and TRBJ2-5, is DTGVSQNPRHKITKRGQNVTFRCDPISEHNRLYWYRQTLGQGPEFLTYFQNEAQLEKSRLLSDRFSAERPKGSFSTLEIQRTEQGDSAMYLCASSLAPTETQYFGPGTRLLVL.

On this clone: Other DNA sequences from this sample encode an identical CDR3 as well. DNA of the CDR3: TGTGCCAGCGGACGCACAGATACGCAGTATTTT. Encoded protein: CASGRTDTQYF. The V and J genes are TRBV9 and TRBJ2-3; no clear D. V was trimmed by 7 bases and J by 1 base, leaving 4 bases between them. Germline CDR1 reads SGDLS; CDR2 reads YYNGEE. CDR3 size: 11 residues.

The chain has TRBV29-1 and TRBJ2-4; tentatively, D is TRBD1 or TRBD2 (5 bases each). CDR1 and CDR2 (germline): SQVTM, ANQGSEA. The V end was cut by 6 bases, the J end by 6 bases, with 12 bases between. The CDR3 loop spans 12 amino acids. CDR3 bases: TGCAGCGTCCACCTGAGGGGAAACATTCAGTACTTC. Residues: CSVHLRGNIQYF. The entire variable domain, with the rest obtained from reference TRBV29-1 and TRBJ2-4, is as follows: SAVISQKPSRDICQRGTSLTIQCQVDSQVTMMFWYRQQPGQSLTLIATANQGSEATYESGFVIDKFPISRPNLTFSTLTVSNMSPEDSSIYLCSVHLRGNIQYFGAGTRLSVL.